The TCR beta chain under discussion was sequenced for a study of cytomegalovirus exposure and HLA in healthy donors. The study's findings and limits: The study labeled 150 or so TCR beta chains cytomegalovirus-associated.

For this clone: The antigen is undetermined.

PCR used 60 Vbeta primers and 13 Jbeta primers. Study processing details: Approximately 72 million unique TCR beta chains, some 9.9 million of them shared, were counted by a later analysis. Sequencing used immunoSEQ multiplex PCR; TCRdb keeps in-frame clones, though not all of them. V and J calls and clone size are given by that table; D and trimming were obtained from the DNA. The data contain a few hundred thousand clones, about 93% of them seen just once; the ten biggest clones take up about 1.7%. At collection, donors were nominally healthy, but unrecorded immune exposures were probable. Sequenced material: PBMCs. This clonotype was sampled from a girl aged 2-15 years in good health and CMV-seronegative.

The CDR3 DNA reads as TGTGCCAGCAGCTTAGGGACAGGGGGCAATGAGCAGTTCTTC. It specifies CASSLGTGGNEQFF. The chain couples TRBV7-6 to TRBJ2-1, with TRBD1 matching over 10 bases. Trimming removed 1 base from V and 6 bases from J; junction bases left unmatched: 0. The CDR3 is made up of 14 amino acids. Germline V gene sequence: CDR1 SGHVS, CDR2 FNYEAQ.